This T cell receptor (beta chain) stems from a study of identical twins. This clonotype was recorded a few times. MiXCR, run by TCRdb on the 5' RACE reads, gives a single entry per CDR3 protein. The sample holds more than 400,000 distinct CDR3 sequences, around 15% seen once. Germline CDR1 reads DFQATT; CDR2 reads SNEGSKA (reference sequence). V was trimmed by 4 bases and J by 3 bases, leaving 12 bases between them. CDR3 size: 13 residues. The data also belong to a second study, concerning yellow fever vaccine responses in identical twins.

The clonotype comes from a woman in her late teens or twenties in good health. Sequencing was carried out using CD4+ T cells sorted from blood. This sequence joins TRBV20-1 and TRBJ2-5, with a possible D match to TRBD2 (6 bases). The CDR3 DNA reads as TGCAGTGCTAAGGCTAGCGAAAAAGAGACCCAGTACTTC. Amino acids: CSAKASEKETQYF.